A selection of T cell receptor beta chains follows, all from one sample in a study of blood T cell repertoires in COVID-19. Clones were read by immunoSEQ multiplex PCR, and TCRdb kept only the in-frame ones, dropping some. The sample holds about 210,000 clones; around 82% are singletons and the top ten take under 3%. Sequencing was done on a sample of peripheral blood. These receptors originate from a man aged 45 to 65 with active or convalescent COVID-19. CDR3s include the opening cysteine and the closing phenylalanine or tryptophan. D genes are given only for firm matches. Clone size is given for some rows only: seen once, a few or many times, or a class if the clone is expanded.

V,J,D,size,DNA,CDR3
TRBV10-2,TRBJ2-3,.,.,TGCGCCAGCAGTGTAGCAGGGCGGGGAGATACGCAGTATTTT,CASSVAGRGDTQYF
TRBV25-1,TRBJ1-6,TRBD1,few,TGTGCCAGCACCGGGACAGTCCCCTCACCCCTCCACTTT,CASTGTVPSPLHF
TRBV7-2,TRBJ1-2,TRBD1,.,TGTGCCAGCAGCGCATACAGGGGGGCCGGTAACTATGGCTACACCTTC,CASSAYRGAGNYGYTF
TRBV7-3,TRBJ2-1,.,.,TGTGCCAGCAGCTTAAACGGTCTAGACTCTGAGCAGTTCTTC,CASSLNGLDSEQFF
TRBV28,TRBJ2-7,.,.,TGTGCCGTCCTCCAGGGAACCTACGAGCAGTACTTC,CAVLQGTYEQYF
TRBV4-3,TRBJ1-2,TRBD1,.,TGCGCCAGCAGCCAAGAGGGACAGAGGTACTATGGCTACACCTTC,CASSQEGQRYYGYTF
TRBV11-2,TRBJ2-1,TRBD1,.,TGTGCCAGCACCGAAACAGGGGGCTTCCAATTACTTGAGCAGTTCTTC,CASTETGGFQLLEQFF
TRBV9,TRBJ1-2,TRBD1,.,TGTGCCAGCAGCGTAGGAGACAGGGTGAACTATGGCTACACCTTC,CASSVGDRVNYGYTF
TRBV7-9,TRBJ2-7,TRBD1,few,TGTGCCAGCAGCTTCGGACAGGGCTACGAGCAGTACTTC,CASSFGQGYEQYF
TRBV19,TRBJ2-7,TRBD2,.,TGTGCCAGTAGTACTGCGGGAGGGTACGAGCAGTACTTC,CASSTAGGYEQYF
TRBV5-6,TRBJ1-2,.,once,TGTGCCAGCAGCTTGTCAGGTACGGCTACAAATGGCTACACCTTC,CASSLSGTATNGYTF
TRBV30,TRBJ2-1,TRBD1,.,TGTGCCTGGAGTGGAAGGGACAGGCAAGGGCAAATAAGCTCCTACAATGAGCAGTTCTTC,CAWSGRDRQGQISSYNEQFF
TRBV28,TRBJ2-7,TRBD2,.,TGTGCCAGCTCGATAGCGGGAGGACGCTCCTACGAGCAGTACTTC,CASSIAGGRSYEQYF
TRBV6-5,TRBJ2-3,TRBD2,.,TGTGCCAGCCAACTCCGGGGAGGGGTAGATACGCAGTATTTT,CASQLRGGVDTQYF
TRBV25-1,TRBJ1-1,.,.,TGTGCCAGCGTGCCTTCAGGGTGGAACACTGAAGCTTTCTTT,CASVPSGWNTEAFF
TRBV27,TRBJ1-6,TRBD1,.,TGTGCCAGCAGCATCAGGGGGGCGGAAAATTCACCCCTCCACTTT,CASSIRGAENSPLHF
TRBV30,TRBJ1-1,.,.,TGTGCCTGGGGCCCCGGGATCTACACTGAAGCTTTCTTT,CAWGPGIYTEAFF
TRBV28,TRBJ1-2,.,.,TGTGCCAGCAGTTCCACAGGGCGGTATGGCTACACCTTC,CASSSTGRYGYTF
TRBV19,TRBJ1-3,.,.,TGTGCCAGTAGTATAAAGGGGTCCGGGTCCGGAAACACCATATATTTT,CASSIKGSGSGNTIYF
TRBV11-2,TRBJ1-1,TRBD1,once,TGTGCCAGCAGCTTTGGGACAGGGGTTACTGAAGCTTTCTTT,CASSFGTGVTEAFF
TRBV14,TRBJ1-1,TRBD1,.,TGTGCCAGCAGCCAAACCGGGACAGGTGAAGCTTTCTTT,CASSQTGTGEAFF
TRBV4-2,TRBJ2-7,.,.,TGTGCCAGCAGCCAAGCCAGCTCCTACGAGCAGTACTTC,CASSQASSYEQYF
TRBV5-1,TRBJ2-2,.,.,TGCGCCAGCAGCTTGGGACCGCGGAGCACCGGGGAGCTGTTTTTT,CASSLGPRSTGELFF
TRBV27,TRBJ1-6,TRBD1,.,TGTGCCAGCAGTCCCCGACAGGGGGCAGGTGGTTCACCCCTCCACTTT,CASSPRQGAGGSPLHF
TRBV28,TRBJ2-4,.,.,TGTGCCAGCAGTTTACCTGGAGGGAGGGGGAACATTCAGTACTTC,CASSLPGGRGNIQYF
TRBV14,TRBJ1-1,.,.,TGTGCCAGCAGCCAAGTTTTAACAGCTGAAGCTTTCTTT,CASSQVLTAEAFF
TRBV28,TRBJ1-2,.,.,TGTGCCAGCAGTTTAGGAGGGTCGAGGGGTGAATATGGCTACACCTTC,CASSLGGSRGEYGYTF
TRBV9,TRBJ2-7,TRBD2,.,TGTGCCAGCAGCCCAGGGCGGGAGGTTTACTACGAGCAGTACTTC,CASSPGREVYYEQYF
TRBV4-1,TRBJ1-2,.,.,TGCGCCAGCAGCCCCTGGGACAAGGGCGGCTACACCTTC,CASSPWDKGGYTF
TRBV5-4,TRBJ1-2,.,.,TGTGCCAGCAGCAAGCAAGAGGAGGGAGGCTACACCTTC,CASSKQEEGGYTF
TRBV11-2,TRBJ1-1,.,.,TGTGCCAGCAGCTCTAACCCTTTATGGAACCAGCGAACTGAAGCTTTCTTT,CASSSNPLWNQRTEAFF
TRBV29-1,TRBJ1-2,.,.,TGCAGCGTTGAAGATCTCCAGAATCAGAATAACTATGGCTACACCTTC,CSVEDLQNQNNYGYTF
TRBV18,TRBJ2-5,TRBD2,.,TGTGCCAGCTCACCACCCACTAGCGGGAGCGGAGAGACCCAGTACTTC,CASSPPTSGSGETQYF
TRBV27,TRBJ1-6,.,few,TGTGCCAGCAGTCGCTCACAGTCCTATAATTCACCCCTCCACTTT,CASSRSQSYNSPLHF
TRBV5-4,TRBJ1-2,TRBD1,few,TGTGCCAGCAGCTTGGACAGGGGTTCGTCTGGGGGCTACACCTTC,CASSLDRGSSGGYTF
TRBV4-1,TRBJ2-4,.,.,TGCGCCAGCAGCCAAGAAGCCCCCAGGGGGGCGAGGGCCGTAGCCAAAAACATTCAGTACTTC,CASSQEAPRGARAVAKNIQYF
TRBV7-9,TRBJ1-4,TRBD1,.,TGTGCCAGCAGCTTAGGTGTACGACAGGGTGGTGAAAAACTGTTTTTT,CASSLGVRQGGEKLFF
TRBV9,TRBJ2-2,.,.,TGTGCCAGCAGTACCGGGAGATATAACACCGGGGAGCTGTTTTTT,CASSTGRYNTGELFF
TRBV7-9,TRBJ2-3,TRBD1,.,TGTGCCAGCAGCTTAGGCAGGGGGCGAGATACGCAGTATTTT,CASSLGRGRDTQYF
TRBV9,TRBJ1-1,.,.,TGTGCCAGCAGCGTAGGCGGGACCACTGAAGCTTTCTTT,CASSVGGTTEAFF
TRBV28,TRBJ1-1,TRBD1,.,TGTGCCAGCAGTCCATCAGGGGGCCACACTGAAGCTTTCTTT,CASSPSGGHTEAFF
TRBV27,TRBJ1-6,TRBD1,.,TGTGCCAGCAGTTCCGGGACAGGGTTTTCACCCCTCCACTTT,CASSSGTGFSPLHF
TRBV25-1,TRBJ2-3,TRBD2,.,TGTGCCAGCAGTGAGTCCCTCCTCGGACTAGCGGCAGATACGCAGTATTTT,CASSESLLGLAADTQYF
TRBV30,TRBJ1-1,.,few,TGTGCCTGGAGTGCCCAGAGGGCGAGGGACACTGAAGCTTTCTTT,CAWSAQRARDTEAFF
TRBV18,TRBJ2-5,TRBD2,.,TGTGCCAGCTCACCACTCCCCGCTGGCGGGAGGATTCAAGAGACCCAGTACTTC,CASSPLPAGGRIQETQYF
TRBV9,TRBJ2-5,.,.,TGTGCCAGCAGCGTAGGCAGCGGCAACCAAGAGACCCAGTACTTC,CASSVGSGNQETQYF